These 19 T cell receptor beta chains originate from one sample sequenced in a study of blood T cell repertoires in COVID-19. The method was immunoSEQ multiplex PCR; TCRdb's version includes in-frame clones alone and lacks a portion of them. Found here are fewer than 250,000 clones, 84% of them singletons; the top ten hold roughly 4%. The specimen sequenced was peripheral blood. These TCRs come from a man aged 50 to 59 with acute or convalescent COVID-19.

The chain uses TRBV28 and TRBJ2-2; D uncertain. The V end lost 2 bases, the J end lost 4 bases, and 11 bases lay between the germline ends. This CDR3 comprises 15 residues. In germline, CDR1 is MDHEN, CDR2 SYDVKM. For the CDR3, the DNA is TGTGCCAGCAGTTTAGTCGTACGAGGCACCGGGGAGCTGTTTTTT. Translated, it gives CASSLVVRGTGELFF. The full variable domain, rest sourced from reference TRBV28 and TRBJ2-2, is DVKVTQSSRYLVKRTGEKVFLECVQDMDHENMFWYRQDPGLGLRLIYFSYDVKMKEKGDIPEGYSVSREKKERFSLILESASTNQTSMYLCASSLVVRGTGELFFGEGSRLTVL.

V is TRBV11-2 and J is TRBJ1-2; D is uncertain. This CDR3 has 14 residues. Per germline, CDR1 SGHAT and CDR2 FQNNGV. V lost 6 bases and J lost 2, with 13 bases in between. The CDR3 region is CASRTLNENYGYTF. The CDR3 DNA is TGTGCCAGCAGAACCCTAAACGAAAACTATGGCTACACCTTC.

This clone was seen only a few times. The chain is built from TRBV27 and TRBJ2-3; D not certain. The CDR3 consists of 11 residues. Trimming removed 11 bases from V and 2 bases from J, with 8 bases in between. CDR1 is MNHEY and CDR2 is SMNVEV in the germline V gene (reference sequence). Here the CDR3 reads CAPGVTDTQYF. The CDR3, as DNA: TGTGCCCCCGGAGTCACAGATACGCAGTATTTT.

Written as DNA, the CDR3 is TGTGCCAGCAGTTCGTCGGGACATTCGAACACTGAAGCTTTCTTT. Protein sequence: CASSSSGHSNTEAFF. This chain joins TRBV28 and TRBJ1-1; tentative D call: TRBD1 (6 bases). The CDR3 has 15 residues. The germline CDR1 and CDR2 sequences are MDHEN and SYDVKM. V dropped 4 bases and J dropped 1 base, with 13 bases sitting between them.

The chain is built from TRBV5-1 and TRBJ1-6; 8 bases match TRBD1. V lost 0 bases to trimming and J lost 0 bases; unmatched junction nucleotides: 8. The germline gives CDR1 SGHRS, CDR2 YFSETQ. CDR3 length: 19 residues. The CDR3, as DNA: TGCGCCAGCAGCTTGGAGGGGACAGGAGGGAGCTCCTATAATTCACCCCTCCACTTT. Amino acid sequence: CASSLEGTGGSSYNSPLHF.

CDR3 loop: CASSDRPGQVRLNTEAFF. The CDR3 DNA reads as TGTGCCAGCAGTGACAGACCGGGACAGGTTCGATTGAACACTGAAGCTTTCTTT. The chain recombines TRBV6-4 with TRBJ1-1, with 8 bases aligning to TRBD1. The CDR3 has 18 amino acids. Germline lookup yields CDR1 MRHNA and CDR2 SNTAGT. With V trimmed by 2 bases and J by 0 bases, 11 bases remained unmatched.

The J gene is TRBJ2-7, the V gene TRBV7-9; 11 bases agree with TRBD1. After removal of 7 bases from V and 1 base from J, the junction contained 6 bases not matched to a gene. CDR3 length: 15 residues. Germline CDR1 is SEHNR and CDR2 is FQNEAQ (reference sequence). This chain's CDR3 is CASTWGTGGSYEQYF. The CDR3 DNA reads as TGTGCCAGCACCTGGGGGACAGGGGGTTCCTACGAGCAGTACTTC.

The chain is built from TRBV11-3 and TRBJ2-1; 8 bases are shared with TRBD1. CDR3 size: 16 residues. The V gene end was trimmed by 4 bases and the J gene end by 7 bases; junction bases not matched to a gene: 12. The germline V gene encodes CDR1 SGHNT and CDR2 YENEEA. CDR3 region: CASSSAGTGGFNEQFF. CDR3 coding DNA: TGTGCCAGCAGCTCCGCCGGGACAGGAGGTTTTAATGAGCAGTTCTTC.

The chain is built from TRBV16 and TRBJ2-7; tentatively, D is TRBD1 (6 bases). V shed 0 bases and J shed 5 bases, with 14 bases lying between them. The CDR3 length is 15 residues. CDR1 KGHSY and CDR2 FQNENV come from the germline V gene. CDR3 DNA sequence: TGTGCCAGCAGCCAATCAGCCGGGACACACAACGAGCAGTACTTC. It encodes CASSQSAGTHNEQYF.

The CDR3 DNA is TGTGCCAGCAGTTTATATAGGGGCAGGGGGCGCAGTCAGCCCCAGCATTTT. Translation: CASSLYRGRGRSQPQHF. This chain uses TRBV27 with TRBJ1-5; 8 bases match TRBD1. The CDR3 totals 17 residues. The V gene end was trimmed by 1 base and the J gene end by 6 bases; junction bases not matched to a gene: 11. The germline CDR1 and CDR2 sequences are MNHEY and SMNVEV (reference sequence).

This clone showed up just once. This chain links TRBV20-1 with TRBJ1-1; TRBD1 matches at 9 bases. The V segment lost 5 bases and the J segment 13 bases; nucleotides outside the gene matches: 8. The germline CDR1 and CDR2 sequences are DFQATT and SNEGSKA (reference sequence). The CDR3 runs 11 residues. The CDR3 sequence is CSAAPQGAHFF. Written as DNA, the CDR3 is TGCAGTGCTGCACCACAGGGGGCGCATTTCTTT.

This clone was seen a handful of times. The V call is TRBV3-1 (or the pseudogene TRBV3-2), the J call TRBJ1-3; D is undetermined. Germline V lookup: CDR1 LGHDT, CDR2 YNNKEL (reference sequence). The ends were cut back, 4 bases at V and 0 bases at J, with 10 bases in the middle. This CDR3 is built from 15 residues. In nucleotides, the CDR3 is TGTGCCAGCAGCCTACTGCCGAGCTCTGGAAACACCATATATTTT. The encoded protein is CASSLLPSSGNTIYF.

The chain combines TRBV4-1 with TRBJ1-1, with D maybe TRBD1 (5 bases). V was clipped by 1 base and J by 3 bases, with 12 bases between them. This CDR3 has 15 residues. Per the germline V gene, CDR1 is MGHRA and CDR2 is YSYEKL. The CDR3 spells CASSQGRGVDTEAFF. In DNA, the CDR3 is TGCGCCAGCAGCCAAGGGCGGGGGGTGGACACTGAAGCTTTCTTT.

The chain couples TRBV9 to TRBJ1-2; 8 nucleotides line up with TRBD1. The CDR3 has 12 amino acids. V gave up 5 bases and J gave up 7 bases; unmatched junction bases: 4. Germline loops: CDR1 SGDLS, CDR2 YYNGEE. The DNA for the CDR3 is TGTGCCAGCAGGGGACAGGATAGTGGCTACACCTTC. Translated, it gives CASRGQDSGYTF. The complete variable domain, with remaining parts taken from reference TRBV9 and TRBJ1-2, reads DSGVTQTPKHLITATGQRVTLRCSPRSGDLSVYWYQQSLDQGLQFLIQYYNGEERAKGNILERFSAQQFPDLHSELNLSSLELGDSALYFCASRGQDSGYTFGSGTRLTVV.

This chain uses TRBV19 with TRBJ1-2; D is uncertain. Trimming removed 1 base from V and 4 bases from J, with 10 bases in between. Germline assignment: CDR1 LNHDA and CDR2 SQIVND (reference sequence). The CDR3 loop spans 14 amino acids. CDR3 region: CASSIAAEPYGYTF. The CDR3, as DNA: TGTGCCAGTAGTATAGCGGCGGAACCCTATGGCTACACCTTC.

The rearrangement links TRBV18 to TRBJ1-1; 8 bases map to TRBD1. Per germline, CDR1 KGHSH and CDR2 LQKENI. The V segment lost 3 bases and the J segment 12 bases; nucleotides outside the gene matches: 9. The CDR3 length is 13 residues. Written as DNA, the CDR3 is TGTGCCAGCTCACCGACCCTGGACAGGGAGTCTTTCTTT. Protein sequence: CASSPTLDRESFF. The full variable domain, with the rest looked up from reference TRBV18 and TRBJ1-1, is NAGVMQNPRHLVRRRGQEARLRCSPMKGHSHVYWYRQLPEEGLKFMVYLQKENIIDESGMPKERFSAEFPKEGPSILRIQQVVRGDSAAYFCASSPTLDRESFFGQGTRLTVV.

The chain has TRBV27 and TRBJ2-5; 10 nucleotides align to TRBD1. The germline V gene encodes CDR1 MNHEY and CDR2 SMNVEV (reference sequence). CDR3 length: 15 amino acids. The V segment lost 8 bases and the J segment 6 bases; nucleotides outside the gene matches: 12. CDR3 in amino acids: CASWRGQGVKKTQYF. The CDR3, as DNA: TGTGCCAGCTGGCGAGGACAGGGGGTTAAGAAGACCCAGTACTTC.

V is TRBV10-2 and J is TRBJ2-5; D call uncertain. The CDR3 contains 12 residues. The V and J ends lost 5 bases and 4 bases respectively, with 8 bases between them. Germline CDR1 WSHSY, CDR2 SAAADI. The DNA of the CDR3 is TGCGCCAGCAGTCGGTGGAGAGAGACCCAGTACTTC. Encoded protein: CASSRWRETQYF.

Comment on this clone: The junction does not match germline at one end; this may be a read error. J is TRBJ2-1 and V is TRBV10-3; a possible D gene is TRBD2 (6 bases). Germline V gene sequence: CDR1 ENHRY, CDR2 SYGVKD. The CDR3 consists of 14 residues. CDR3: CTISGLAEYNEQFF. The CDR3 coding sequence is TGTACCATCAGTGGGTTAGCGGAATACAATGAGCAGTTCTTC.